The rows below give T cell receptor beta chains drawn from one sample of a study of blood T cell repertoires in COVID-19. The data were produced by immunoSEQ multiplex PCR, yet TCRdb's version contains in-frame clones alone and is incomplete. The sample carries approximately 250,000 clones, around 84% recorded once. The sample comprised peripheral blood. The receptors come from a woman in her thirties or forties who had recovered from COVID-19. The CDR3 runs from the conserved cysteine through the conserved F or W. Fields, in order: D gene, V gene, clone size, J gene, CDR3 protein, CDR3 DNA. D genes are given only for firm matches. Not all rows give a size; the values are once, few, many and, for expanded clones, a class.

TRBD2	TRBV5-1	.	TRBJ2-1	CASSLGRGGQKEQFF	TGCGCCAGCAGCTTGGGACGGGGGGGACAAAAAGAGCAGTTCTTC
.	TRBV30	.	TRBJ1-2	CAWSTRVYGYTF	TGTGCCTGGAGTACTAGGGTTTATGGCTACACCTTC
TRBD1	TRBV5-1	.	TRBJ2-7	CASSLVDRGNEQYF	TGCGCCAGCAGCTTGGTTGACAGGGGGAACGAGCAGTACTTC
TRBD1	TRBV2	.	TRBJ1-1	CASRGTENMNTEAFF	TGTGCCAGCAGAGGGACAGAGAACATGAACACTGAAGCTTTCTTT
TRBD1	TRBV6-6	.	TRBJ1-5	CASSYWGQGRQPQHF	TGTGCCAGCAGTTACTGGGGACAGGGAAGACAGCCCCAGCATTTT
.	TRBV27	.	TRBJ2-3	CASRSGGPFTDTQYF	TGTGCCAGCCGGAGTGGGGGCCCTTTCACAGATACGCAGTATTTT
.	TRBV12-3/TRBV12-4	.	TRBJ2-7	CASSLAGPYEQYF	TGTGCCAGCAGTTTAGCGGGGCCCTACGAGCAGTACTTC
TRBD2	TRBV2	.	TRBJ2-5	CASRWTSGSQETQYF	TGTGCCAGCAGATGGACTAGCGGAAGCCAAGAGACCCAGTACTTC
TRBD2	TRBV19	once	TRBJ2-7	CASRTSGGAGEQYF	TGTGCCTCCCGGACGAGCGGGGGGGCCGGTGAGCAGTACTTC
TRBD1	TRBV3-1/TRBV3-2	few	TRBJ1-4	CASSQVFGTGDEKLFF	TGTGCCAGCAGCCAAGTTTTCGGGACAGGGGATGAAAAACTGTTTTTT
.	TRBV10-2	few	TRBJ1-5	CASSESPRGGVRQPQHF	TGCGCCAGCAGTGAATCCCCCCGGGGGGGCGTGCGTCAGCCCCAGCATTTT
TRBD1	TRBV2	few	TRBJ1-6	CASRRGQGDGSYNSPLHF	TGTGCCAGCAGACGGGGGCAGGGGGATGGTTCCTATAATTCACCCCTCCACTTT
TRBD2	TRBV9	.	TRBJ2-3	CASSAAGGPDTQYF	TGTGCCAGCAGCGCAGCGGGGGGACCAGATACGCAGTATTTT
.	TRBV11-3	.	TRBJ1-4	CASSGQGFEKLFF	TGTGCCAGCAGCGGGCAGGGCTTTGAAAAACTGTTTTTT
.	TRBV10-3	.	TRBJ1-1	CASTGSGNTEAFF	TGTGCCTCCACAGGGTCGGGAAACACTGAAGCTTTCTTT
.	TRBV7-9	.	TRBJ1-1	CASSSVGEAFF	TGTGCCAGCAGCTCCGTCGGGGAGGCTTTCTTT
.	TRBV5-1	.	TRBJ1-4	CASSLEPAGNEKLFF	TGCGCCAGCAGCTTGGAGCCGGCGGGTAATGAAAAACTGTTTTTT
TRBD1	TRBV5-4	.	TRBJ1-2	CASSRDRSNYGYTF	TGTGCCAGCAGTAGGGACAGGTCGAACTATGGCTACACCTTC
TRBD1	TRBV7-8	.	TRBJ1-5	CASSGQGARTGNQPQHF	TGTGCCAGCAGCGGACAGGGGGCAAGAACGGGCAATCAGCCCCAGCATTTT
TRBD2	TRBV27	.	TRBJ2-3	CASSFVLAGGRDTQYF	TGTGCCAGCAGTTTTGTACTAGCGGGGGGAAGGGATACGCAGTATTTT
TRBD1	TRBV2	.	TRBJ1-5	CASSTGGWQPQHF	TGTGCCAGCAGTACAGGGGGCTGGCAGCCCCAGCATTTT
.	TRBV7-9	few	TRBJ1-3	CASSKQGISSGNTIYF	TGTGCCAGCAGCAAACAGGGTATTTCCTCTGGAAACACCATATATTTT
TRBD1	TRBV5-1	.	TRBJ2-3	CASSPLGQGALDTQYF	TGCGCCAGCAGCCCTTTAGGACAGGGGGCTTTAGATACGCAGTATTTT